The sequence of this TCR beta chain was determined in a study of CD8 T cells in ankylosing spondylitis. In TCRdb, the 5' RACE reads were re-called with MiXCR into one record per CDR3 protein. Here the sample spans just under 95,000 distinct CDR3 sequences, around 10% being singletons. Per germline, CDR1 SGHRS and CDR2 YFSETQ. The CDR3 has 17 residues. Trimming took 0 bases from V and 1 from J; bases not matched to a gene: 8. This clonotype was counted many times. The chain is built from TRBV5-1 and TRBJ2-3, with TRBD1 matching 7 bases. This TCR derives from a male donor with ankylosing spondylitis or in good health (not recorded which). Specimen: blood, either unsorted or a sorted T cell fraction (not recorded which). The DNA for the CDR3 is TGCGCCAGCAGCTTGGATCCCAGGGGGAAGGGCACAGATACGCAGTATTTT. Translating gives CASSLDPRGKGTDTQYF.